Detailed here is one T cell receptor beta chain. The sample originates from a study of blood T cell repertoires in COVID-19. Study background: Samples came from the United States, Italy and Spain, spanning acute and convalescent COVID-19. PBMCs, B-cell-depleted T cells, or T cells were the source of the cDNA or gDNA that made up the material.

Germline-derived CDR1 and CDR2 are SGHNT and YYREEE (reference sequence). The V segment lost 0 bases and the J segment 5 bases; nucleotides outside the gene matches: 8. The CDR3 is 16 amino acids. Authors' data handling: By means of reference gene primer amplification, nucleated cell counts were estimated. Sequencing used immunoSEQ multiplex PCR; TCRdb keeps in-frame clones, though not all of them. Clone size and the V and J calls come from that table; the DNA yielded D and trimming. The profile shows around 130,000 clones, approximately 85% of them singletons. The clonotype was recovered from a human donor in a cohort sampled during active COVID-19. This chain uses TRBV5-4 with TRBJ2-3; 8 nucleotides match TRBD2. The sequencing sample was made of peripheral blood. The CDR3 DNA is TGTGCCAGCAGCTTGGTTAGCGGGGTGGGTAAAGATACGCAGTATTTT. Its translation: CASSLVSGVGKDTQYF.